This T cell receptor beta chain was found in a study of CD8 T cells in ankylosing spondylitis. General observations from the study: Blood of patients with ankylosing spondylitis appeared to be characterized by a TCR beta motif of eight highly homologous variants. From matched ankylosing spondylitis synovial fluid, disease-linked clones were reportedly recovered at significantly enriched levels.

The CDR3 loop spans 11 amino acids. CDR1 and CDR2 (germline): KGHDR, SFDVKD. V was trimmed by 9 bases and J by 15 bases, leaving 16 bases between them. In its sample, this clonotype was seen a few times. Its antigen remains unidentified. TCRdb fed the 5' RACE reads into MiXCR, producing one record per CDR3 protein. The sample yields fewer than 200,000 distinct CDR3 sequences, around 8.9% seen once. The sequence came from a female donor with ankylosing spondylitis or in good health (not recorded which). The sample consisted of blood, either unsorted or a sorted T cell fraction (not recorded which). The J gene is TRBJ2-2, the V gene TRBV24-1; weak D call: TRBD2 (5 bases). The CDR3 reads CATGTADELFF. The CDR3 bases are TGTGCCACCGGCACAGCGGATGAGTTGTTTTTT.